This is a list of T cell receptor beta chains from one sample in a study of beta chain features in type 1 diabetes. Profiled with immunoSEQ multiplex PCR; TCRdb holds only in-frame clones, not every one. The repertoire holds under 150,000 clones, with nearly 50% as singletons. Sequenced: Tregs from blood. The receptors stem from a man aged 18 to 29 in good health. Both conserved end residues are trimmed from each CDR3. Fields, in order: J gene, V gene, CDR3 protein.

j_call: TRBJ2-5; v_call: TRBV7-9; cdr3_aa: ASRRQGQETQY
j_call: TRBJ1-2; v_call: TRBV9; cdr3_aa: ASSGRQGLLYGYT
j_call: TRBJ2-7; v_call: TRBV10-2; cdr3_aa: ASSDLLALYEQY
j_call: TRBJ2-2; v_call: TRBV7-3; cdr3_aa: ASSLLGQGSTGELF
j_call: TRBJ2-1; v_call: TRBV2; cdr3_aa: ASSEGRVHEQF
j_call: TRBJ2-7; v_call: TRBV10-3; cdr3_aa: AISATGVRSYEQY
j_call: TRBJ2-2; v_call: TRBV7-9; cdr3_aa: ASSLEGSGELF
j_call: TRBJ2-3; v_call: TRBV30; cdr3_aa: AWSVFLGGFVDTQY
j_call: TRBJ1-5; v_call: TRBV28; cdr3_aa: ASIHRNNQPQH
j_call: TRBJ2-1; v_call: TRBV5-6; cdr3_aa: ASSPRLGRRSYNEQF
j_call: TRBJ1-5; v_call: TRBV19; cdr3_aa: ASSIRRTILDQPQH
j_call: TRBJ2-7; v_call: TRBV7-8; cdr3_aa: ASSFLTYEQY
j_call: TRBJ2-1; v_call: TRBV6-6; cdr3_aa: ASSYRTEEQF
j_call: .; v_call: TRBV7-2; cdr3_aa: ASSPDRGYEQY
j_call: TRBJ2-2; v_call: TRBV7-6; cdr3_aa: ASSSLDTGELF
j_call: TRBJ2-3; v_call: TRBV5-1; cdr3_aa: ASSNPRQGLSDTQY